The 30 T cell receptor beta chains reported below all come from one sample, sequenced in a study of blood T cell repertoires in COVID-19. Assay: immunoSEQ multiplex PCR; the TCRdb copy retains only in-frame clones and omits some. The repertoire holds over 250,000 clones, with under 90% as singletons. Sequenced material: peripheral blood. Receptors originate from a middle-aged man with acute or convalescent COVID-19.

This clone has only one observation. The J gene is TRBJ2-3, the V gene TRBV6-6; 10 bases are a match to TRBD1. Germline CDR1 is MNHNY and CDR2 is SVGAGI (reference sequence). J was trimmed by 7 bases and V by 8 bases; bases with no gene match: 3. The CDR3 runs to 12 residues. The CDR3, as DNA: TGTGCCAGCGGGACAGGGGATAATACGCAGTATTTT. Its translation is CASGTGDNTQYF.

The V call is TRBV28, the J call TRBJ2-7; TRBD1 matches at 7 bases. V shed 6 bases and J 3 bases; nucleotides not matched to a gene: 14. The germline CDR1 and CDR2 sequences are MDHEN and SYDVKM. This CDR3 has 16 amino acids. The CDR3 DNA follows: TGTGCCAGCAGCCCCTTACTCTCAGGGGGAATCTACGAGCAGTACTTC. As protein: CASSPLLSGGIYEQYF.

A word on this clone: The identical CDR3 is also encoded by other nucleotide sequences in the sample. The chain couples TRBV30 to TRBJ1-5, with D perhaps TRBD1 (5 bases). Germline CDR1 is GTSNPN and CDR2 is SVGIG (reference sequence). V shed 0 bases and J shed 7 bases, with 10 bases lying between them. The CDR3 has 13 residues. The chain's CDR3 is CAWSVGGGQPQHF. The CDR3 DNA sequence: TGTGCCTGGAGTGTGGGGGGAGGCCAGCCCCAGCATTTT.

CDR3 bases: TGTGCCAGCAGTGAGGACTGGATTTCACCCCTCCACTTT. It codes for CASSEDWISPLHF. The V gene is TRBV2, the J gene TRBJ1-6; D gene uncertain. The CDR3 covers 13 residues. From germline, CDR1 is SNHLY and CDR2 FYNNEI. V was shortened by 3 bases and J by 9 bases, with 9 bases between the two germline ends. Variable domain in full (rest from reference TRBV2 and TRBJ1-6): EPEVTQTPSHQVTQMGQEVILRCVPISNHLYFYWYRQILGQKVEFLVSFYNNEISEKSEIFDDQFSVERPDGSNFTLKIRSTKLEDSAMYFCASSEDWISPLHFGNGTRLTVT.

J is TRBJ2-1 and V is TRBV7-3, with unresolved D. This CDR3 spans 15 amino acids. Trimming shortened V by 5 bases and J by 0 bases, and 11 bases separated the two germline ends. Germline-derived CDR1 and CDR2 are SGHTA and FQGTGA. CDR3 nucleotide sequence: TGTGCCAGCAGCCAGTATAGCAGCTCCTACAATGAGCAGTTCTTC. It encodes CASSQYSSSYNEQFF.

This sequence joins TRBV5-4 and TRBJ1-2; D may be TRBD1 (6 bases). The CDR3 runs to 16 residues. The germline gives CDR1 SGHNT, CDR2 YYREEE (reference sequence). Trimming pared 4 bases from V and 7 bases from J, leaving 23 bases between. The CDR3 protein is CASSKNGGLGALGYTF. Written as DNA, the CDR3 is TGTGCCAGCAGCAAAAATGGTGGTTTGGGGGCGCTTGGCTACACCTTC.

The chain joins TRBV30 to TRBJ2-7; unclear D gene. Germline CDR1 reads GTSNPN; CDR2 reads SVGIG (reference sequence). This CDR3 region has 13 residues. Trimming removed 4 bases from V and 2 bases from J, with 12 bases in between. The CDR3 nucleotides read TGTGCCTGGAAATCCCCAGGCCCCTACGAGCAGTACTTC. It codes for CAWKSPGPYEQYF.

The chain carries TRBV18 and TRBJ1-1; D uncertain. Germline assignment: CDR1 KGHSH and CDR2 LQKENI. Trimming shortened V by 0 bases and J by 5 bases, and 10 bases separated the two germline ends. The CDR3 sequence is 14 residues long. The CDR3 sequence is CASSPPPERTEAFF. The CDR3 DNA reads TGTGCCAGCTCACCACCTCCCGAGCGGACTGAAGCTTTCTTT.

The chain links TRBV30 to TRBJ2-7; no firm D call. The CDR3 covers 13 residues. Trimming cost V 8 bases and J 1 base, with 15 bases left between them. CDR1 is GTSNPN, CDR2 SVGIG, per germline (reference sequence). CDR3 sequence: CAGTILKSYEQYF. Written as DNA, the CDR3 is TGTGCCGGAACTATCTTAAAATCCTACGAGCAGTACTTC.

The CDR3 DNA is TGCGCCAGCACACCTCAAGCGGGGGTGTTTTACAATGAGCAGTTCTTC. It specifies CASTPQAGVFYNEQFF. The genes are TRBV10-2 and TRBJ2-1, with TRBD2 matching over 8 bases. Germline assignment: CDR1 WSHSY and CDR2 SAAADI. V dropped 7 bases and J dropped 4; count of bases not matched to a gene: 12. CDR3 length: 16 amino acids.

This chain joins TRBV6-5 and TRBJ1-2; D is perhaps TRBD1 (6 bases). Germline V CDR1 and CDR2: MNHEY, SVGAGI. This CDR3 has 11 residues. Trimming shortened V by 8 bases and J by 7 bases, and 11 bases separated the two germline ends. DNA of the CDR3: TGTGCCAGCTCCCGGGGGGCTGGCTACACCTTC. Translated, it gives CASSRGAGYTF.

The rearrangement links TRBV19 to TRBJ2-7, with TRBD1 matching 11 bases. Germline trimming cut 6 bases from V and 4 bases from J; bases unmatched to any gene: 5. The CDR3 is 14 residues long. Germline-derived CDR1 and CDR2 are LNHDA and SQIVND (reference sequence). The CDR3 coding sequence is TGTGCCAGTAGAAGGACAGGGGGCAGGTACGAGCAGTACTTC. Amino acid sequence: CASRRTGGRYEQYF. The variable domain in full, completed from reference TRBV19 and TRBJ2-7, reads DGGITQSPKYLFRKEGQNVTLSCEQNLNHDAMYWYRQDPGQGLRLIYYSQIVNDFQKGDIAEGYSVSREKKESFPLTVTSAQKNPTAFYLCASRRTGGRYEQYFGPGTRLTVT.

The chain uses TRBV7-3 and TRBJ2-7; 8 bases agree with TRBD1. Germline assignment: CDR1 SGHTA and CDR2 FQGTGA. CDR3 length: 13 amino acids. Germline trimming cut 4 bases from V and 6 bases from J; bases unmatched to any gene: 5. The chain's CDR3 is CASSSGQGSEQYF. CDR3 DNA: TGTGCCAGCAGCTCCGGACAGGGAAGCGAGCAGTACTTC.

The V call is TRBV6-6, the J call TRBJ1-1, with 8 bases that match TRBD1. The CDR3 has 14 amino acids. Germline V gene lookup returns CDR1 MNHNY and CDR2 SVGAGI (reference sequence). V was clipped by 6 bases and J by 1 base; unmatched bases: 4. This chain's CDR3 is CASRGQGANTEAFF. The CDR3 DNA sequence: TGTGCCAGCAGGGGCCAGGGGGCGAACACTGAAGCTTTCTTT.

This clone was seen a single time. The chain employs TRBV11-2 and TRBJ2-3, with 13 bases matching TRBD2. The CDR3 sequence is 16 residues long. V was clipped by 3 bases and J by 2 bases; unmatched bases: 2. Germline CDR1 is SGHAT and CDR2 is FQNNGV. The CDR3 loop reads CASSLGLAGLTDTQYF. DNA of the CDR3: TGTGCCAGCAGCTTGGGACTAGCGGGGCTCACAGATACGCAGTATTTT.

The chain couples TRBV7-3 to TRBJ2-7, with TRBD1 identical over 8 bases. The J segment lost 6 bases and the V segment lost 3 bases, leaving 4 bases of the junction unmatched. In germline, CDR1 is SGHTA, CDR2 FQGTGA. The CDR3 has 13 amino acids. The CDR3 DNA is TGTGCCAGCAGCTTGGGACAGGCGTTCGAGCAGTACTTC. This gives the protein CASSLGQAFEQYF.

The chain links TRBV5-1 to TRBJ2-1; TRBD2 aligns across 10 bases. The trim removed 1 base at V and 6 bases at J, leaving 4 bases unmatched. CDR1 SGHRS and CDR2 YFSETQ come from the germline V gene. CDR3 length equals 15 residues. CDR3 nucleotide sequence: TGCGCCAGCAGCTTGCTAGCGGGGGCCCCCAATGAGCAGTTCTTC. Amino acids: CASSLLAGAPNEQFF.

V usage is TRBV27 and J usage is TRBJ1-2, with D possibly matching TRBD1 (6 bases). The germline gives CDR1 MNHEY, CDR2 SMNVEV (reference sequence). The V end was cut by 6 bases, the J end by 7 bases, with 15 bases between. The CDR3 contains 13 residues. The CDR3 spells CASSRNRDGGYTF. The CDR3 DNA reads as TGTGCCAGCAGCCGCAACAGGGATGGTGGCTACACCTTC.

This chain links TRBV5-1 with TRBJ1-2; a weak D match, TRBD1 (5 bases). The CDR3 spans 14 residues. Germline-derived CDR1 and CDR2 are SGHRS and YFSETQ. Trimming took off 7 bases at V and 2 bases at J, with 15 bases between the two ends. In nucleotides, the CDR3 is TGCGCCAGCGCGGGGGGTCTCAAGAACTATGGCTACACCTTC. This encodes CASAGGLKNYGYTF.

V is TRBV3-1 (or the pseudogene TRBV3-2) and J is TRBJ2-7; TRBD2 agrees at 9 bases. From germline, CDR1 is LGHDT and CDR2 YNNKEL (reference sequence). The CDR3 extends over 13 amino acids. J gave up 3 bases and V 4 bases, and 1 base lay outside the gene matches. The CDR3 loop reads CASSLSGGYEQYF. The CDR3 DNA is TGTGCCAGCAGCCTTAGCGGGGGCTACGAGCAGTACTTC.

The chain combines TRBV7-8 with TRBJ1-1; the D gene is possibly TRBD1 (6 bases). The V gene's germline CDR1 is SGHVS and CDR2 FQNEAQ. V lost 7 bases and J lost 1, with 16 bases in between. This CDR3 spans 15 amino acids. CDR3 region: CASIRGPQRNTEAFF. In DNA, the CDR3 is TGTGCCAGCATCAGGGGACCCCAGAGGAACACTGAAGCTTTCTTT.

The chain is built from TRBV5-4 and TRBJ2-7; TRBD2 matches 7 bases. Losses at the gene ends were 7 bases for V and 4 bases for J; bases not matched to a gene: 11. CDR3 length: 14 amino acids. Germline V gene lookup returns CDR1 SGHNT and CDR2 YYREEE (reference sequence). The CDR3 DNA is TGTGCCAGCCGACGAACGGGGGGTAGTTACGAGCAGTACTTC. It codes for CASRRTGGSYEQYF.

This chain links TRBV19 with TRBJ1-6; 9 nucleotides agree with TRBD1. The CDR3 runs to 14 residues. Trimming cost V 5 bases and J 10 bases; bases outside gene matches: 6. The germline V gene has CDR1 LNHDA and CDR2 SQIVND (reference sequence). CDR3: CASSEQGAQSPLHF. CDR3 bases: TGTGCCAGTAGTGAACAGGGGGCACAATCACCCCTCCACTTT.

This chain links TRBV7-3 with TRBJ2-3; 8 bases agree with TRBD2. From germline, CDR1 is SGHTA and CDR2 FQGTGA. The CDR3 totals 15 residues. Trimming cost V 5 bases and J 3 bases; bases outside gene matches: 7. The CDR3 bases are TGTGCCAGCAGCCCGTCGGGGGGGAGAACAGATACGCAGTATTTT. It translates to CASSPSGGRTDTQYF.

This sequence joins TRBV5-1 and TRBJ2-2; 11 positions agree with TRBD2. J gave up 5 bases and V 4 bases, and 4 bases lay outside the gene matches. The CDR3 spans 15 residues. The germline V gene has CDR1 SGHRS and CDR2 YFSETQ. CDR3 sequence (DNA): TGCGCCAGCAGCCAACTAGCGGGGGAAACCGGGGAGCTGTTTTTT. Its protein is CASSQLAGETGELFF.

This chain uses TRBV19 with TRBJ2-1, with D perhaps matching TRBD1 (5 bases). Germline V CDR1 and CDR2: LNHDA, SQIVND (reference sequence). The CDR3 has 16 amino acids. V gave up 0 bases and J gave up 2 bases, with 11 bases separating them. CDR3 residues: CASSIEVSGPYNEQFF. The DNA for the CDR3 is TGTGCCAGTAGTATAGAAGTCTCAGGGCCCTACAATGAGCAGTTCTTC.

This chain joins TRBV19 and TRBJ1-2, with a weak D call TRBD1 (6 bases). CDR1 is LNHDA and CDR2 is SQIVND in the germline V gene (reference sequence). This CDR3 is built from 11 residues. Trimming cost V 7 bases and J 9 bases, with 12 bases left between them. The CDR3 loop is CASIEGVSYTF. The CDR3 DNA is TGTGCCAGTATCGAGGGGGTTAGCTACACCTTC.

This chain connects TRBV19 to TRBJ2-6; possible D gene TRBD2, 6 bases. The length of the CDR3 is 16 residues. V was shortened by 6 bases and J by 2 bases, with 14 bases between the two germline ends. Germline CDR1 is LNHDA and CDR2 is SQIVND (reference sequence). CDR3 sequence reads: CASSPGAGTGANVLTF. The CDR3 DNA is TGTGCCAGTAGCCCCGGGGCGGGGACTGGGGCCAACGTCCTGACTTTC.

This chain connects TRBV30 to TRBJ2-7; 9 bases line up with TRBD1. After removal of 5 bases from V and 6 bases from J, the junction contained 11 bases not matched to a gene. Germline V gene sequence: CDR1 GTSNPN, CDR2 SVGIG (reference sequence). This CDR3 comprises 14 residues. The CDR3 region has the DNA TGTGCCTGGGGGGTGGACAGGGGTGTCTTCGAGCAGTACTTC. This encodes CAWGVDRGVFEQYF.

The chain couples TRBV30 to TRBJ1-3; no clear D. CDR1 GTSNPN and CDR2 SVGIG come from the germline V gene (reference sequence). CDR3 length: 13 amino acids. Deletions cut 1 base from V and 0 bases from J, with 4 bases between. CDR3 residues: CAWSGSSGNTIYF. The CDR3 nucleotides read TGTGCCTGGAGTGGGAGCTCTGGAAACACCATATATTTT.